The present T cell receptor (beta chain) was sequenced within a study of blood T cell repertoires in COVID-19 (dated by TCRdb to the early 2020s). At the level of the whole study: The collaborator samples originated in the United States, Italy and Spain and spanned the acute and convalescent phases of COVID-19. Where available, HLA class I and class II types were taken from metadata supplied by the sample provider and were not determined by assay-based typing. Sample metadata almost always included a de-identified subject ID, COVID-19 status, age in years and sex. The repertoires were released in a freely available public database intended as a resource for research on the immune response to SARS-CoV-2. Subjects who had been exposed to COVID-19, were actively infected with it, or had recovered from it provided the deeply sampled blood TCRbeta repertoires that made up the dataset. The samples were drawn from the first 160 participants of the ongoing ImmuneRACE study and from 1,200 or so subjects provided by 6 global collaborators. The material from the prospective study consisted of cDNA or gDNA derived from T cells, B-cell-depleted T cells, or PBMCs.

TCRbeta CDR3 regions were amplified from genomic DNA by means of the immunoSEQ Assay, a bias-controlled multiplex PCR. As for the original processing: The number of nucleated cells in each sample was estimated by amplification of reference gene primers within the assay. To quantify the absolute abundance of each unique TCRbeta CDR3 rearrangement, sequence reads were collapsed and filtered. Productive Simpson clonality was computed per sample as the square root of Simpson's diversity index over productive rearrangements. TCRdb took this table from immuneACCESS and kept in-frame rearrangements with V and J called. Such tables lack part of the clones; where checked against another copy, unresolved V genes explain under half of the gap, and the rest is unexplained. V, J and clone size are those of that table, while D and trimming were read from the DNA. The sample profile shows approximately 120,000 clones; approximately 80% of them were found once. 20% to 25% of the sample is taken by the ten largest.

Whole blood was collected in K2EDTA tubes by collaborating institutions according to the institutions' own protocols. For TCRbeta analysis, collaborator samples were shipped as frozen whole blood, as isolated PBMCs, or as DNA extracted from either sample type. The germline V gene (reference sequence) yields MNHEY for CDR1 and SMNVEV for CDR2. The V and J ends are trimmed by 4 bases and 6 bases, leaving 5 bases between them. From the cysteine through the phenylalanine, the CDR3 covers 11 amino acids. Only the CDR3 DNA stays, 33 bases, in frame from base 1. Study-wide conclusions, independent of this receptor: The quantity of clinical and demographic metadata differed by source and by participant and was supplied without curation.

A note on this clone: Its antigen has not been determined. No quality values exist for individual bases; no much larger clone is one base distant.

The sample was peripheral blood. This clonotype was obtained from a human donor in a cohort sampled during active COVID-19. The chain employs TRBV27 and TRBJ2-3; the D gene remains uncertain. The CDR3 corresponds to CASSYMDTQYF. The nucleotide sequence reads TGTGCCAGCAGTTACATGGATACGCAGTATTTT.